These T cell receptor beta chains were read from a single sample in a study of PD-1 blockade in classical Hodgkin lymphoma. Assay used: immunoSEQ multiplex PCR; TCRdb lists only in-frame clones, some missing. The table includes tens of thousands of clones, approximately 88% detected once. Sequenced here: peripheral blood mononuclear cells (PBMCs), sampled at baseline. Receptors were obtained from a human donor with classical Hodgkin lymphoma. Both conserved end residues are part of each CDR3.

TRBV5-4	TRBJ2-7	CASSTQGAPPNEQYF
TRBV30	TRBJ2-7	CAWSVRAGKGHEQYF
TRBV28	TRBJ1-2	CASRENGASGYTF
TRBV2	TRBJ2-3	CASRRASRTDTQYF
TRBV5-8	TRBJ1-1	CASSFGQGKLNTEAFF
TRBV5-6	TRBJ2-7	CASTLSREHRIYEQYF
TRBV7-9	TRBJ2-1	CASRTSGRGYEQFF
TRBV7-9	TRBJ1-6	CASSLDLGANSPLHF
TRBV23-1	TRBJ1-5	CASSRLFPGNQPQHF
TRBV19	TRBJ1-3	CASSRADSGNTIYF
TRBV27	TRBJ1-2	CASSFLQTNYGYTF
TRBV7-2	TRBJ2-7	CASSLTELAGAGQYF
TRBV7-2	TRBJ2-1	CASSLETDYNEQFF
TRBV2	TRBJ1-2	CASSGSGFGGYTF
TRBV19	TRBJ1-3	CASSPALGTIQGNTIYF
TRBV11-2	TRBJ2-7	CASSPSGSEYEQYF
TRBV6-5	TRBJ1-1	CASRGANTEAFF
TRBV5-4	TRBJ2-2	CASSLDRGRGELFF
TRBV11-2	TRBJ1-2	CASSLGQGYYGYTF
TRBV28	TRBJ2-5	CASSSSVETQYF
TRBV4-3	TRBJ1-3	CASSQDGDSGNTIYF
TRBV10-3	TRBJ1-1	CAIRKTGTPEAFF
TRBV5-6	TRBJ2-1	CASSLVGPYNEQFF
TRBV7-9	TRBJ1-1	CASSLAPTGWRDTEAFF
TRBV5-4	TRBJ2-7	CASKGLAGDMDEQYF
TRBV28	TRBJ2-7	CASRRQGASYEQYF
TRBV5-1	TRBJ2-2	CASSLGGLAGASGELFF
TRBV6-1	TRBJ2-1	CASSEMRLAANEQFF
TRBV7-8	TRBJ2-3	CASSLVSGHTDTQYF
TRBV29-1	TRBJ1-1	CSVLQGTEAFF
TRBV27	TRBJ2-5	CASSISWTRGHRETQYF
TRBV7-6	TRBJ2-1	CASSPPASASYNEQFF
TRBV6-5	TRBJ2-5	CASSQTQETQYF
TRBV28	TRBJ2-2	CASRTGQGNTGELFF
TRBV9	TRBJ1-2	CASSVSTGRDSYGYTF
TRBV4-1	TRBJ1-3	CASGAGSGNTIYF
TRBV18	TRBJ1-2	CASSPGDGYTF
TRBV7-2	TRBJ2-3	CASSFGTSTDTQYF
TRBV28	TRBJ2-7	CASKVGLREETYEQYF
TRBV4-2	TRBJ2-1	CASSQDFSGYLAGGLWEQFF
TRBV5-6	TRBJ2-1	CASSLASFRGRFF
TRBV28	TRBJ2-1	CASSFMAGGVNEQFF